A single sample gave rise to the 4 T cell receptor beta chains below, sequenced in a study of T cell responses to AZD1222 COVID-19 vaccine. The protocol was immunoSEQ multiplex PCR, while the TCRdb copy is restricted to in-frame clones and leaves out a portion. The sample gives roughly 110,000 clones, approximately 87% of which show up once; about 12% is in the top ten. Sample: peripheral blood, taken on day 0 of AZD1222 vaccination. The receptors stem from an adult in good health.

The chain employs TRBV9 and TRBJ2-7; TRBD2 matches at 7 bases. This CDR3 spans 15 amino acids. Germline CDR1 and CDR2: SGDLS and YYNGEE. Trimming at V came to 2 bases and at J to 2 bases, leaving 7 bases not matched to a gene. CDR3 nucleotide sequence: TGTGCCAGCAGCGTCGGGGCTAGCGGAACCTACGAGCAGTACTTC. The encoded protein is CASSVGASGTYEQYF.

This chain connects TRBV14 to TRBJ2-5; tentatively, D is TRBD2 (6 bases). This CDR3 has 16 residues. Germline loops: CDR1 SGHDN, CDR2 FVKESK. V shed 1 base and J shed 2 bases, with 14 bases lying between them. The CDR3 loop reads CASSQGPGRNQETQYF. The CDR3 bases are TGTGCCAGCAGCCAAGGTCCAGGGAGGAATCAAGAGACCCAGTACTTC.

The gene calls are TRBV19 and TRBJ2-2; 10 bases match TRBD1. CDR3 length equals 14 residues. After removal of 10 bases from V and 6 bases from J, the junction contained 8 bases not matched to a gene. Germline V lookup: CDR1 LNHDA, CDR2 SQIVND (reference sequence). The CDR3 DNA sequence: TGTGCCACCCGGACAGGGGGGAGCTCCGGGGAGCTGTTTTTT. Translated: CATRTGGSSGELFF.

This chain uses TRBV4-3 with TRBJ1-2, with no clear D. Germline V gives CDR1 LGHNA, CDR2 YSLEER. The CDR3 contains 15 residues. The V gene lost 0 bases and the J gene lost 3 bases, with 11 bases spanning the gap. DNA for the CDR3: TGCGCCAGCAGCCAAGAGATGGGTCAGCACTATGGCTACACCTTC. Encoded protein: CASSQEMGQHYGYTF.